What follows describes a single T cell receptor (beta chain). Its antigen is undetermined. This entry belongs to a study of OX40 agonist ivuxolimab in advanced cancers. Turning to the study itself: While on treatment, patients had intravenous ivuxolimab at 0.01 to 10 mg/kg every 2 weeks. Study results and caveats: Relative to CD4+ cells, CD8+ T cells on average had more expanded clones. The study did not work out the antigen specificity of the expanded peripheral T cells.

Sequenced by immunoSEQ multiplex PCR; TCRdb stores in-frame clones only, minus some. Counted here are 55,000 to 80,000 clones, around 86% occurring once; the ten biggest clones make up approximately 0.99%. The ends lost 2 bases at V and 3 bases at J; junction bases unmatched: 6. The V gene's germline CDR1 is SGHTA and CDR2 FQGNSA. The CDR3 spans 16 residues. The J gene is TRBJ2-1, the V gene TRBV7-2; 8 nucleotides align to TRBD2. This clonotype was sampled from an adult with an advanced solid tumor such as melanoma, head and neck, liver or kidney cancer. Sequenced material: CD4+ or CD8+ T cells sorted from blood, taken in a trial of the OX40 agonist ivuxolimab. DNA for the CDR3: TGTGCCAGCAGCTTATCAAGCGGGAGAAACTACAATGAGCAGTTCTTC. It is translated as CASSLSSGRNYNEQFF.